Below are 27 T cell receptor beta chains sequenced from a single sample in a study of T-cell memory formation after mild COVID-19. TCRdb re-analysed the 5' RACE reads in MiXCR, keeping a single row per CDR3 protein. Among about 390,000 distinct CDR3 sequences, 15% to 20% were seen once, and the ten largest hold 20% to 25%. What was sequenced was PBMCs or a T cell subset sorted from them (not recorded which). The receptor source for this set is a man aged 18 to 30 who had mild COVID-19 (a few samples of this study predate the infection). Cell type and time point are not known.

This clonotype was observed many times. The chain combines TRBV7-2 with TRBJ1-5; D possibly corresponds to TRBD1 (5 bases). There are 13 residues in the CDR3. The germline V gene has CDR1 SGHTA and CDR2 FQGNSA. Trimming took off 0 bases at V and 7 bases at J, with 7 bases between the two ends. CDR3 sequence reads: CASSLAGEQPQHF. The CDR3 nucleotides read TGTGCCAGCAGCTTAGCGGGGGAACAGCCCCAGCATTTT.

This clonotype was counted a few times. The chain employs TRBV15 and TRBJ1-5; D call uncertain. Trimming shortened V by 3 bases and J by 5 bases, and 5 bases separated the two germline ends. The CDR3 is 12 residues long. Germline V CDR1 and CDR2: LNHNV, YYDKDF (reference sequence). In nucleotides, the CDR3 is TGTGCCACCAGCAGTTCCGATCAGCCCCAGCATTTT. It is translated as CATSSSDQPQHF.

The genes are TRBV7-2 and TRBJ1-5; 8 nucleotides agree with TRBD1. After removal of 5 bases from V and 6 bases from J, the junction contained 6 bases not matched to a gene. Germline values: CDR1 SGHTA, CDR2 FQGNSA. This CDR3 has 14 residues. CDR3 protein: CASSAWTGTQPQHF. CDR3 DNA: TGTGCCAGCAGCGCATGGACAGGGACTCAGCCCCAGCATTTT.

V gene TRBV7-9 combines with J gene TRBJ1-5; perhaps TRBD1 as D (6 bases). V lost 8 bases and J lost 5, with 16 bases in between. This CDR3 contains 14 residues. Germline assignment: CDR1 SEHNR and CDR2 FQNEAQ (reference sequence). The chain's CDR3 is CASGPGQLDQPQHF. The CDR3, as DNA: TGTGCCAGCGGGCCCGGACAGTTAGATCAGCCCCAGCATTTT.

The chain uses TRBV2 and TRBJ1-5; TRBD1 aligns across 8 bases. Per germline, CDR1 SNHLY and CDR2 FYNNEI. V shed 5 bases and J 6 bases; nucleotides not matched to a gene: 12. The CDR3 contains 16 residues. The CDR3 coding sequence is TGTGCCAGCAGTCCGAATCACAGGGGGTATAGTCAGCCCCAGCATTTT. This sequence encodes CASSPNHRGYSQPQHF.

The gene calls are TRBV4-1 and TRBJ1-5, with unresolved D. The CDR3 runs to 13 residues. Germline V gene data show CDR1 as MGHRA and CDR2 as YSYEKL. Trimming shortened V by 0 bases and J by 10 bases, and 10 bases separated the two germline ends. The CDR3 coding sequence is TGCGCCAGCAGCCAAGAGAGGGTAGGTCCCCAGCATTTT. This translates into CASSQERVGPQHF.

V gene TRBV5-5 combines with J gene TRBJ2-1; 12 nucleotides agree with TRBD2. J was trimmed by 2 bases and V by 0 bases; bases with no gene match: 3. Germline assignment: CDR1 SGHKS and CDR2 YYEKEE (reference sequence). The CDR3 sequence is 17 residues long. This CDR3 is CASSLAWTSGAYNEQFF. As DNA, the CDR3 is TGTGCCAGCAGCTTGGCCTGGACTAGCGGGGCCTACAATGAGCAGTTCTTC.

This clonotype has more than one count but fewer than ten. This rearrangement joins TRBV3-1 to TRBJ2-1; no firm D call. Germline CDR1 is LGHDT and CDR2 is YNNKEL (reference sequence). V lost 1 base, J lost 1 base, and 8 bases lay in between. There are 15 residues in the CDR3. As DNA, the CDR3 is TGTGCCAGCAGCCAAGGACCGACGTCCTACAATGAGCAGTTCTTC. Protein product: CASSQGPTSYNEQFF.

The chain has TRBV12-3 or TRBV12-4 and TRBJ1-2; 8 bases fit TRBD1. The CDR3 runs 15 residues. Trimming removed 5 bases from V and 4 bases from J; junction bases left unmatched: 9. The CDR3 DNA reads TGTGCCAGCAGTCTCCGACAGGGGAACCCCTATGGCTACACCTTC. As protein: CASSLRQGNPYGYTF.

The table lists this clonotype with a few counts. The DNA for the CDR3 is TGTGCCAGCAGCTTAGGCCGATCTAATGAAAAACTGTTTTTT. Translating it yields CASSLGRSNEKLFF. The chain is built from TRBV7-9 and TRBJ1-4; D not certain. Germline assignment: CDR1 SEHNR and CDR2 FQNEAQ (reference sequence). The CDR3 has 14 amino acids. Trimming stripped 1 base from V and 3 bases from J, with 6 bases between. Supplemented by reference TRBV7-9 and TRBJ1-4, the full variable domain reads DTGVSQNPRHKITKRGQNVTFRCDPISEHNRLYWYRQTLGQGPEFLTYFQNEAQLEKSRLLSDRFSAERPKGSFSTLEIQRTEQGDSAMYLCASSLGRSNEKLFFGSGTQLSVL.

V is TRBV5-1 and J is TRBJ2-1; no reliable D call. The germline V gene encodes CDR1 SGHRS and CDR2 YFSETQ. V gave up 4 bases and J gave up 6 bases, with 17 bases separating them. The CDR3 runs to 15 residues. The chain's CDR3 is CASSIPPAPSNEQFF. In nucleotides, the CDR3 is TGCGCCAGCAGCATACCGCCGGCCCCCAGCAATGAGCAGTTCTTC.

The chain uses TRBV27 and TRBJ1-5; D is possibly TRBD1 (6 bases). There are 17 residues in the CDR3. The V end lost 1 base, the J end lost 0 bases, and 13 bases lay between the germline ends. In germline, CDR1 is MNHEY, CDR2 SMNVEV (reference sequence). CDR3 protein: CASSLWTPGDSNQPQHF. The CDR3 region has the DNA TGTGCCAGCAGTTTATGGACCCCAGGGGATAGCAATCAGCCCCAGCATTTT.

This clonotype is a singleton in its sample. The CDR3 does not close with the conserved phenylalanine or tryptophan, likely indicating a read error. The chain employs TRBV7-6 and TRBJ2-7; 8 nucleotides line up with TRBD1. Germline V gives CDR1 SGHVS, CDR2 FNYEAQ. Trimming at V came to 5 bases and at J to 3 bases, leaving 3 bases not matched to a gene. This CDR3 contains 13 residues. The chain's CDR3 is CASSTGQGYEQYL. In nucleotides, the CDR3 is TGTGCCAGCAGCACAGGACAGGGCTACGAGCAGTACTTG.

DNA of the CDR3: TGCAGTGCTAGGTCTCATCAGCCCCAGCATTTT. Translating gives CSARSHQPQHF. The chain carries TRBV20-1 and TRBJ1-5, with D uncertain. V was shortened by 3 bases and J by 5 bases, with 5 bases between the two germline ends. Germline lookup yields CDR1 DFQATT and CDR2 SNEGSKA (reference sequence). The CDR3 spans 11 residues.

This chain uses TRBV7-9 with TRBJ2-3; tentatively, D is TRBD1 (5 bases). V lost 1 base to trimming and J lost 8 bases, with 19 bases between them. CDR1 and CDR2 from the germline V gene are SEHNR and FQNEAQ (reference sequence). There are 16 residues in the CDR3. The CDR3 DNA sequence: TGTGCCAGCAGCTTAGGGACACTGCTTTTTTATGGTACGCAGTATTTT. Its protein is CASSLGTLLFYGTQYF. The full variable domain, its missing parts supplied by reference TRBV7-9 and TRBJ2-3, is DTGVSQNPRHKITKRGQNVTFRCDPISEHNRLYWYRQTLGQGPEFLTYFQNEAQLEKSRLLSDRFSAERPKGSFSTLEIQRTEQGDSAMYLCASSLGTLLFYGTQYFGPGTRLTVL.

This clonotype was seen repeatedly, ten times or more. The DNA of the CDR3 is TGTGCCAGCGGACGGACGCCCGGGGAGCTGTTTTTT. As protein: CASGRTPGELFF. J is TRBJ2-2 and V is TRBV12-3 or TRBV12-4; no clear D gene. Trimming pared 8 bases from V and 6 bases from J, leaving 10 bases between. The CDR3 runs 12 residues.

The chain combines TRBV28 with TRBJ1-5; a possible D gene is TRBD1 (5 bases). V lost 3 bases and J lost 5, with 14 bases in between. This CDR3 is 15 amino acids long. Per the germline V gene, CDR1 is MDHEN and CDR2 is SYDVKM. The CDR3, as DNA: TGTGCCAGCAGTTTTGGGGGTTCGGTAGATCAGCCCCAGCATTTT. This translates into CASSFGGSVDQPQHF.

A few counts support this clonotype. The CDR3 sequence: CASSPYDTQYF. The CDR3 DNA reads TGTGCCAGCAGCCCTTATGATACGCAGTATTTT. J is TRBJ2-3 and V is TRBV7-2; D unclear. This CDR3 comprises 11 residues. The germline V gene has CDR1 SGHTA and CDR2 FQGNSA. Trimming left V 5 bases short and J 6 bases short, with 6 bases between.

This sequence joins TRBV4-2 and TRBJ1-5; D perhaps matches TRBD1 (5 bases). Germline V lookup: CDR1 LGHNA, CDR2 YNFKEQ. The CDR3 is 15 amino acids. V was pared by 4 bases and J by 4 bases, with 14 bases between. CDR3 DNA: TGTGCCAGCAGCCGAACAGGAGTCCTAAATCAGCCCCAGCATTTT. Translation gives CASSRTGVLNQPQHF.

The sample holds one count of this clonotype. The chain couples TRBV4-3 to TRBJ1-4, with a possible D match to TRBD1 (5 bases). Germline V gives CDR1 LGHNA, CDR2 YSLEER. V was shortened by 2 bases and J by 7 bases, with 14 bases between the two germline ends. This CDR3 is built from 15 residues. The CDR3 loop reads CASSQTRGGGEKLFF. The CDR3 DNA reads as TGCGCCAGCAGCCAAACGCGCGGGGGTGGTGAAAAACTGTTTTTT.

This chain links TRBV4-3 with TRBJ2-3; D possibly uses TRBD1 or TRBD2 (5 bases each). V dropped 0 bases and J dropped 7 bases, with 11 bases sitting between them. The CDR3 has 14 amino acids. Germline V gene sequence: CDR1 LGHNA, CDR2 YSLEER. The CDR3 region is CASSQDIGTNTQYF. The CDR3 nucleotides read TGCGCCAGCAGCCAAGATATTGGGACGAATACGCAGTATTTT.

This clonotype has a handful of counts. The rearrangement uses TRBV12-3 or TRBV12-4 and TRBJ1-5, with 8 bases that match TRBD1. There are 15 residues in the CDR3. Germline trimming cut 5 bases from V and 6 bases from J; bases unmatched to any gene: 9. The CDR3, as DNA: TGTGCCAGCAGTCCCTCCGGGACAGGCGGTCAGCCCCAGCATTTT. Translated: CASSPSGTGGQPQHF.

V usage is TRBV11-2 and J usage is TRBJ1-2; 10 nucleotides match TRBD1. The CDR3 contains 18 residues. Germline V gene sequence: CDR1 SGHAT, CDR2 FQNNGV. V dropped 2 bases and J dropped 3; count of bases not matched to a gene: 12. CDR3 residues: CASSLLYRTGGRDYGYTF. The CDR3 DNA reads TGTGCCAGCAGCTTACTTTACAGGACAGGGGGTAGGGACTATGGCTACACCTTC.

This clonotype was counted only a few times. The CDR3 loop reads CASSLAGGGELFF. DNA for the CDR3: TGTGCCAGCAGCCTGGCGGGGGGCGGGGAGCTGTTTTTT. The rearrangement joins TRBV7-2 to TRBJ2-2; 8 bases map to TRBD2. The germline V gene encodes CDR1 SGHTA and CDR2 FQGNSA. V lost 5 bases and J lost 7; bases outside the gene matches: 3. There are 13 residues in the CDR3.

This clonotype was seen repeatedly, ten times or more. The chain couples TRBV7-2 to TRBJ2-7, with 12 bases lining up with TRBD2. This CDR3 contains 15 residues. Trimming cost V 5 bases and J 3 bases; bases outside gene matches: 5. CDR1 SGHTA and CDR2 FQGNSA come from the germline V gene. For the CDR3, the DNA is TGTGCCAGCAGCCCACTAGCGGGGGGACTCTACGAGCAGTACGTC. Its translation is CASSPLAGGLYEQYV.

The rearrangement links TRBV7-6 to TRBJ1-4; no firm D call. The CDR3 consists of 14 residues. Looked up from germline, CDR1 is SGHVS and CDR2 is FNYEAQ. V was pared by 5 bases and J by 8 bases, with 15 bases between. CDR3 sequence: CASSRHPGREKLFF. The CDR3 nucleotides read TGTGCCAGCAGCCGACACCCGGGGAGGGAAAAACTGTTTTTT.

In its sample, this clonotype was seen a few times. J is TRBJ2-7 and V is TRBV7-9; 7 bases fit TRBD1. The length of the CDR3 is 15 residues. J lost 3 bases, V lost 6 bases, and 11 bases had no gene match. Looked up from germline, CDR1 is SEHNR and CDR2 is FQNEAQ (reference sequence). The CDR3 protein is CASSIGQASNYEQYF. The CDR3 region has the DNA TGTGCCAGCAGTATAGGACAGGCCTCGAACTACGAGCAGTACTTC.